The present entry profiles one TCR beta chain with its context. The antigen remains unidentified. Given a much more abundant clone one base away, this may be a read error. CDR3 length equals 15 residues. Germline V gene sequence: CDR1 SGHRS, CDR2 YFSETQ. CDR3 regions were amplified by Arm-PCR using iRepertoire HTBI primers to build TCR beta libraries. MiXCR, run by TCRdb on the multiplex PCR reads, gives a single entry per CDR3 protein. The data hold about 530,000 distinct CDR3 sequences, with around 16% observed a single time. This entry belongs to a study of regulatory T cells in long-lasting Graves disease. Points from the study as a whole: Among samples with persistent disease, TRBV28, TRBJ1-2 and TRBJ2-5 were favored.

Described time point: newly diagnosed GD, antithyroid drugs for less than 3 months. The authors made the TCR library using RNA they extracted from PBMCs. In addition, the sample was reused for a study of T cells in Graves' hyperthyroidism and ophthalmopathy. From that second work: Using the HTBI primer set, a first-round RT-PCR was run on the TCR CDR3.

The source material was peripheral blood mononuclear cells (PBMCs), sampled at new diagnosis, from a patient treated with antithyroid drugs. This receptor was taken from a middle-aged woman with Graves disease. This rearrangement joins TRBV5-1 to TRBJ1-4, with D perhaps matching TRBD1 (5 bases). Here the CDR3 reads CASSLSTANYGKPFF. In DNA form, the CDR3 reads TGCGCCAGCAGCTTATCGACAGCTAATTATGGAAAACCGTTTTTT.